This T cell receptor (beta chain) emerged from a study of blood T cell repertoires in COVID-19. Across the whole study: COVID-19 samples, acute and convalescent, were from the United States, Italy and Spain.

Authors' methods: Estimation of nucleated cell counts relied on the amplification of reference gene primers. The protocol was immunoSEQ multiplex PCR, while the TCRdb copy is restricted to in-frame clones and leaves out a portion. The DNA gave D and trimming, while V, J and clone size come from that table. Of 150,000 to 200,000 clones in the sample, approximately 81% were seen once. CDR3 length equals 13 residues. Germline V gives CDR1 MNHNY, CDR2 SVGAGI (reference sequence). V was pared by 6 bases and J by 2 bases, with 5 bases between. The sequenced sample was peripheral blood. The TCR originated in a woman between 65 and 79 years old with COVID-19, enrolled during active disease. This chain joins TRBV6-6 and TRBJ1-6, with D unresolved. Here the CDR3 reads CASRGAYNSPLHF. The DNA for the CDR3 is TGTGCCAGCAGGGGCGCCTATAATTCACCCCTCCACTTT.